This is a list of T cell receptor beta chains from one sample in a study of blood T cell repertoires in COVID-19. Generated by immunoSEQ multiplex PCR, the TCRdb table keeps only in-frame clones and is missing some. Counted here are 150,000 to 180,000 clones, around 83% occurring once; the ten biggest clones make up 12%. Sequences were obtained from peripheral blood. These receptors originate from a woman aged 60-75 years with COVID-19, enrolled during active disease. Both conserved end residues are part of each CDR3. The D gene is left open where the match is weak. The size field is filled for only some rows; it gives once, few, many or a size class.

D	size	V	J	DNA	CDR3
NA	few	TRBV6-5	TRBJ1-1	TGTGCCAGCCGACGACCACAGGGGAACACTGAAGCTTTCTTT	CASRRPQGNTEAFF
TRBD2	NA	TRBV5-1	TRBJ2-1	TGCGCCAGCAGCGAGACTAGCGGGAACAATGAGCAGTTCTTC	CASSETSGNNEQFF
TRBD1	NA	TRBV6-5	TRBJ2-2	TGTGCCACCAAGACAGGGGGCTATGGCACCGGGGAGCTGTTTTTT	CATKTGGYGTGELFF
TRBD1	NA	TRBV7-8	TRBJ1-2	TGTGCCAGCAGCTCAGGACAGGGGGAGTATGGCTACACCTTC	CASSSGQGEYGYTF
NA	NA	TRBV4-2	TRBJ1-1	TGTGCCAGCAGCCAACAGGGAAGCACTGAAGCTTTCTTT	CASSQQGSTEAFF
NA	NA	TRBV1	TRBJ1-2	TGCACCAGCAGCCAACAGGGTTTCAACTATGGCTACACCTTC	CTSSQQGFNYGYTF
NA	NA	TRBV7-9	TRBJ2-1	TGTGCCAGCAGCTTAGCGGGGGGTAACAATGAGCAGTTCTTC	CASSLAGGNNEQFF
TRBD1	NA	TRBV19	TRBJ1-2	TGTGCCAGTAGTGGCGGACAGGGGGCACATAGCTACACCTTC	CASSGGQGAHSYTF
TRBD1	once	TRBV27	TRBJ1-1	TGTGCCAGCACTTCAGGGGGTTGGACTGAAGCTTTCTTT	CASTSGGWTEAFF
NA	NA	TRBV7-3	TRBJ1-1	TGTGCCAGCAGCTTAGGGAGAGCGAACACTGAAGCTTTCTTT	CASSLGRANTEAFF
NA	NA	TRBV6-6	TRBJ1-1	TGTGCCAGCAGTTACCCGGAGGCGGGGAGCACTGAAGCTTTCTTT	CASSYPEAGSTEAFF